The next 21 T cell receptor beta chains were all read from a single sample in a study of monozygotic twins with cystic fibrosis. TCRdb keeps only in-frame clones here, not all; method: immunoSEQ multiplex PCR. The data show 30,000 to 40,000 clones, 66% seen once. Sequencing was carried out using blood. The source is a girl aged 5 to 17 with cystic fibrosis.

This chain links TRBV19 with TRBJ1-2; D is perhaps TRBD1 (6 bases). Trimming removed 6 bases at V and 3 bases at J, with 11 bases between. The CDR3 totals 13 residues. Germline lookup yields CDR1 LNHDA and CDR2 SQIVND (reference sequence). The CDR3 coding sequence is TGTGCCAGTAGCATACAGGGAGACTATGGCTACACCTTC. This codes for CASSIQGDYGYTF.

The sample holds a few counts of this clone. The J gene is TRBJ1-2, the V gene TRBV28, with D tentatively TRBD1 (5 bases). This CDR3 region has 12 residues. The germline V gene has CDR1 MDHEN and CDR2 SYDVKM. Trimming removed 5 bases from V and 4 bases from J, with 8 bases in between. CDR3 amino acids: CASSRDSYGYTF. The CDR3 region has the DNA TGTGCCAGCAGTCGCGACAGCTATGGCTACACCTTC.

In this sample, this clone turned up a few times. The CDR3 coding sequence is TGCAGCGTTCCTCTTGGGGTCAAGCAGTACTTC. It translates to CSVPLGVKQYF. The V gene is TRBV29-1, the J gene TRBJ2-7; D ambiguous. The CDR3 totals 11 residues. Germline values: CDR1 SQVTM, CDR2 ANQGSEA. The V end was cut by 5 bases, the J end by 8 bases, with 13 bases between.

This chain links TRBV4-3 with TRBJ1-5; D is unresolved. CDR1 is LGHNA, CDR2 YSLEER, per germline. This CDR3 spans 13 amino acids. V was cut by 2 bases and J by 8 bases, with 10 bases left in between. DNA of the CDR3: TGCGCCAGCAGCCAACGACCTAACGAGCCCCAGCATTTT. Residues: CASSQRPNEPQHF.

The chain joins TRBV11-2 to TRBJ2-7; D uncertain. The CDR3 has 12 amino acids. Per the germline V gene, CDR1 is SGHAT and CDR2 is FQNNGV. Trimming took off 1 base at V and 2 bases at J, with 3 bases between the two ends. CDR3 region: CASSLGAYEQYF. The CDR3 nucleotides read TGTGCCAGCAGCTTAGGCGCCTACGAGCAGTACTTC.

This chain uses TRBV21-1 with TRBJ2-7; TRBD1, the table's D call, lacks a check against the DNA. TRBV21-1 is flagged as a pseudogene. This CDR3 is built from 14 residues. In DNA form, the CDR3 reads TGTGCCAGCAGCCTAAGGACAGCCACCTACGAGCAGTACTTC. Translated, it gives CASSLRTATYEQYF.

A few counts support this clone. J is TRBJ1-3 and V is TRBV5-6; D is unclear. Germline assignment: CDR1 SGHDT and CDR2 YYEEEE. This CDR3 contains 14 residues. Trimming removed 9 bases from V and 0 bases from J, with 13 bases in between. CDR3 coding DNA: TGTGCCACCACTAGACGTGACTCTGGAAACACCATATATTTT. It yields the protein CATTRRDSGNTIYF.

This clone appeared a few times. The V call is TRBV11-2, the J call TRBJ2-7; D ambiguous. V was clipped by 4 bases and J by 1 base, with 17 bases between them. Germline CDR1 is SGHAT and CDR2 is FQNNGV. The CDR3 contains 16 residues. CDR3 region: CASSYSGRRGSYEQYV. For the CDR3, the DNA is TGTGCCAGCAGCTACTCAGGTCGCCGCGGATCCTACGAGCAGTACGTC.

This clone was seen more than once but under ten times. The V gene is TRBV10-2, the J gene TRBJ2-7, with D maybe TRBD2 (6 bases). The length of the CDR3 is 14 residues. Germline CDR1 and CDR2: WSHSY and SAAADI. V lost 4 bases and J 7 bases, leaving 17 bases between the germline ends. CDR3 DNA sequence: TGCGCCAGCAGTGGTGCGGGACGGTCGGGTGAGCAGTACGTC. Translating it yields CASSGAGRSGEQYV.

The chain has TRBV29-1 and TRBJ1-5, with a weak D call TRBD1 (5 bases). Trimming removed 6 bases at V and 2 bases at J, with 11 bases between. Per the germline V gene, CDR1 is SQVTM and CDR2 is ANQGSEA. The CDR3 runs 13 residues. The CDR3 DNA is TGCAGCGTGGCCGGGGCCCGCAATCAGCCCCAGCATTTT. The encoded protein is CSVAGARNQPQHF.

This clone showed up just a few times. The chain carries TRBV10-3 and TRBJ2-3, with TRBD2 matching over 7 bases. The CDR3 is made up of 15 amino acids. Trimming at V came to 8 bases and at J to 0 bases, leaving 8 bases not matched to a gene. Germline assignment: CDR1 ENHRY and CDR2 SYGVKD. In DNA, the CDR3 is TGTGCCATCGGGACGTCTAGCGGTAGCACAGATACGCAGTATTTT. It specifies CAIGTSSGSTDTQYF.

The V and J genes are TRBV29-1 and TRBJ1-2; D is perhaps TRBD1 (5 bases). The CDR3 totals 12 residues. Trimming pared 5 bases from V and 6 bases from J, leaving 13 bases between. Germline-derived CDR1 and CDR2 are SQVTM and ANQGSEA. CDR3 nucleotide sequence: TGCAGCGTTCCCGGCAGGGTTGATGGCTACACCTTC. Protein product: CSVPGRVDGYTF.

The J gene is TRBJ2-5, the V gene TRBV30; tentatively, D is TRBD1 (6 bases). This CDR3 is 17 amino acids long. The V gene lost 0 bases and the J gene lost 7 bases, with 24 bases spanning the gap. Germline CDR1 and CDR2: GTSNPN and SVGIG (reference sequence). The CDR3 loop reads CAWSVLAGDNLRVTQYF. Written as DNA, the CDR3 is TGTGCCTGGAGTGTACTCGCAGGGGATAATTTGAGGGTGACCCAGTACTTC.

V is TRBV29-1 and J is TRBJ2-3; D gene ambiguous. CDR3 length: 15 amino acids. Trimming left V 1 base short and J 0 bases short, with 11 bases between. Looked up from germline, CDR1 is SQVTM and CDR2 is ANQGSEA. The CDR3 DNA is TGCAGCGTTGAAGTTACTACCCTCAGCACAGATACGCAGTATTTT. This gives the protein CSVEVTTLSTDTQYF.

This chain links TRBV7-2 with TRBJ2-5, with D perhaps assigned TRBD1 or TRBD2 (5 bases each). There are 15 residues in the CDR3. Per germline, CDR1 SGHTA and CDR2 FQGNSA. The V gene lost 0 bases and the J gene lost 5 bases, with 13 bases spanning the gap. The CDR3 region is CASSLASGAGETQYF. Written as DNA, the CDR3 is TGTGCCAGCAGCTTAGCTTCCGGGGCTGGGGAGACCCAGTACTTC.

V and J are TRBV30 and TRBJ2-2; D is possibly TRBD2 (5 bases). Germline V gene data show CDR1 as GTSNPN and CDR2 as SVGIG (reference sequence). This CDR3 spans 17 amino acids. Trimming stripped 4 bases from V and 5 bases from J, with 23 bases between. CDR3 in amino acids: CAWTLMIGKGSTGELFF. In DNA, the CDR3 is TGTGCCTGGACCTTAATGATCGGGAAGGGTTCGACCGGGGAGCTGTTTTTT.

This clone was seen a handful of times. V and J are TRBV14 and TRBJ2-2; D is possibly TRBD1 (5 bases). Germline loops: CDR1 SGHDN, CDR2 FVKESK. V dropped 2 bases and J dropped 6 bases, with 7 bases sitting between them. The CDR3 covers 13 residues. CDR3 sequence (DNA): TGTGCCAGCAGCCAAATCAGGGCCGGGGAGCTGTTTTTT. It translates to CASSQIRAGELFF.

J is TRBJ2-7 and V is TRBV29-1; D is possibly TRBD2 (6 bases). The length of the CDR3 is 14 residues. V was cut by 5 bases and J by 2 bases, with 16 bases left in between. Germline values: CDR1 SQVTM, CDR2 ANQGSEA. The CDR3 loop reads CSVKPGSGTYEQYF. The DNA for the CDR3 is TGCAGCGTTAAACCGGGTAGCGGAACCTACGAGCAGTACTTC.

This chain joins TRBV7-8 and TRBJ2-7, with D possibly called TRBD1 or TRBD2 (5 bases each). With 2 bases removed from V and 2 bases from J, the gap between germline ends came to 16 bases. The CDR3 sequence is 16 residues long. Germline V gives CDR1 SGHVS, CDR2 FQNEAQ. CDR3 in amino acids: CASSLSRGREAYEQYF. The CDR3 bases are TGTGCCAGCAGCTTATCCCGGGGCAGGGAAGCCTACGAGCAGTACTTC.

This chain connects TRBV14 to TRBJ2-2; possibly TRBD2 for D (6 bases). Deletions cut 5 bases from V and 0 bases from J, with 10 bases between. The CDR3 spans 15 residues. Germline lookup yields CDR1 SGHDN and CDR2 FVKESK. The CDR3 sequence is CASSESGPNTGELFF. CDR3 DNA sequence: TGTGCCAGCAGCGAGAGCGGGCCGAACACCGGGGAGCTGTTTTTT.

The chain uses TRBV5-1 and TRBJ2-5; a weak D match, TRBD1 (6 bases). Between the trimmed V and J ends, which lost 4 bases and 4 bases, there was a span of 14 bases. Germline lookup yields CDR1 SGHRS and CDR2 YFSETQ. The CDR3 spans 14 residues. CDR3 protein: CASSPTGNRETQYF. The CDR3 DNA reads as TGCGCCAGCAGCCCCACAGGGAACCGAGAGACCCAGTACTTC.